This T cell receptor beta chain was retrieved from a study of vaccination and CD4 T cells after COVID-19. This sample's treatment: roughly 10-day PBMC culture with coronavirus spike peptide pools or control peptides (ViraFEST assay). With the Oncomine TCR Beta short-read assay, DNA from cultured CD4+ T cells was sequenced. In TCRdb, the PCR reads were re-called with MiXCR into one record per CDR3 protein. The data contain around 14,000 distinct CDR3 sequences, approximately 47% of them singletons. This clonotype was counted between two and nine times. The antigen is undetermined. This CDR3 comprises 15 residues. V shed 5 bases and J 3 bases; nucleotides not matched to a gene: 6. Per the germline V gene, CDR1 is LNHDA and CDR2 is SQIVND (reference sequence).

V and J are TRBV19 and TRBJ1-4; the match to TRBD1 covers 7 bases. This receptor was obtained from a human donor who had recovered from COVID-19. The sequencing sample was made of CD4+ T cells from blood, cultured in vitro. In nucleotides, the CDR3 is TGTGCCAGTAGTCCCCAGACAGGGCCTAATGAAAAACTGTTTTTT. It codes for CASSPQTGPNEKLFF.